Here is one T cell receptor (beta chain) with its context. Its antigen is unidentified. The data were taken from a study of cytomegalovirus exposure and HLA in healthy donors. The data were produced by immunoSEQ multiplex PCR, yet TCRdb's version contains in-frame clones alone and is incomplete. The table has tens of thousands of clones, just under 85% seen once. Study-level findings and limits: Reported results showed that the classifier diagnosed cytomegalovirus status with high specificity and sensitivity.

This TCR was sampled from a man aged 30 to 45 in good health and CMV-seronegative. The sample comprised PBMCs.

Here the CDR3 reads CASPRQGIISPLHF. In DNA form, the CDR3 reads TGTGCCAGCCCTAGACAGGGAATAATTTCACCCCTCCACTTT. The rearrangement links TRBV6-5 to TRBJ1-6, with 7 bases fitting TRBD1. Unmatched junction bases numbered 10, after V lost 8 bases and J lost 9 bases. Germline V gives CDR1 MNHEY, CDR2 SVGAGI. CDR3 length equals 14 residues.